In this sample, the clone carrying this T cell receptor beta chain turned up once. Its antigen is unknown. All patients experienced relapse after autologous stem cell transplantation, and brentuximab vedotin exposure was variable. This table comes from immunoSEQ multiplex PCR, and its TCRdb copy is limited to in-frame clones, with some not included. The table includes fewer than 80,000 clones, 60% to 80% detected once. Germline loops: CDR1 SGHRS, CDR2 YFSETQ. V lost 4 bases to trimming and J lost 2 bases, with 14 bases between them. The CDR3 has 15 residues. This entry is derived from a study of PD-1 blockade in classical Hodgkin lymphoma. Regarding the study as a whole: By cycle point C4D1, TCR diversity had risen significantly in CD4+ cells (but not CD8+ cells). Relapsed/refractory patients reportedly had lower baseline diversity than newly diagnosed patients.

The chain uses TRBV5-1 and TRBJ2-3, with D possibly matching TRBD1 (6 bases). The starting material was peripheral blood mononuclear cells (PBMCs), obtained before the second cycle of nivolumab. The clonotype originates from a human donor with classical Hodgkin lymphoma. CDR3 bases: TGCGCCAGCAGCCCAGGCACAGGGAACACAGATACGCAGTATTTT. Encoded protein: CASSPGTGNTDTQYF.